This T cell receptor (beta chain) was captured by sequencing in a study of blood T cells in healthy people across ages (dated by TCRdb to the mid-2010s). Notes on the research overall: In model experiments, template switching captured roughly one uniquely barcoded TCR beta cDNA molecule for every two T cells. To track age-related changes in TCR beta repertoire diversity, the study relied on deep sequencing normalized with unique cDNA molecular identifiers. The donors were split into four age groups: young (average 16 years), middle-aged (roughly 39), aged (about 62) and long-lived (under 90). To avoid experimental bias, donors of different ages were randomly spread across the sequencing lanes. The study analyzed two additional independent replicas of 1 million unique cDNA reads from the same blood draw for two donors, one aged 18 to 30 and one aged 80 or older. Study-wide findings and limitations: The long-lived group showed more naive CD4+ T cells, fewer expanded clones and increased TCR diversity than the aged group, suggesting age selection. Estimates of total diversity from one million sequenced T cells were regarded as lower bounds and underestimates. As age increased, observed TCR beta diversity per million T cells dropped in a roughly linear way, and a significant reduction was already evident by age 40. Bulk unsorted PBMC profiling prevented conclusive comparison of naive and antigen-experienced compartments. Because donor CMV infection status was unknown, age-related changes in expanded clonotypes were potentially confounded. A strong correlation was found between observed TCR beta diversity and the percentage of naive T cells measured by flow cytometry.

The germline ends are 18 bases apart after V is trimmed by 2 bases and J by 1 base. The germline V gene sets CDR1 to KGHDR and CDR2 to SFDVKD. From the cysteine up to the phenylalanine, the CDR3 has a length of 18 residues. The kept DNA is CDR3 alone, 54 bases in frame from the first base. In regard to this clonotype: What this receptor recognizes is not known. No base quality information exists; no much larger clone differs at one position.

Receptor libraries were prepared by 5' RACE. A second PCR of about 7 to 12 cycles was run with a J-beta primer mix and a sample-barcoded 5' primer. Each TCR beta cDNA molecule received a unique molecular identifier from a template-switch 5' adaptor carrying 12 random nucleotides. At least 2.5 million CDR3-containing paired-end reads were obtained from each sample. First-strand cDNA synthesis was performed from all RNA using the Mint cDNA synthesis kit, with priming by a TRBC-specific oligonucleotide. After uracil-DNA glycosylase treatment, a first 18-cycle PCR used universal primers M1SS and BC2_uni_R on all cDNA. From the authors' description of their analysis: Normalization of each sample was performed by random selection of 1 million high-quality reads, each carrying a distinct molecular identifier. Instead of being binned into consensus sequences, reads that shared molecular identifiers were thrown out. MiTCR, run with a Q25 quality threshold and the strictest error-elimination algorithm, handled CDR3 identification, clonotype clustering and error correction. A nonparametric unseen species model with Euler transformation was used to estimate a lower bound on total TCR beta diversity. The public reads were reprocessed in TCRdb via fastp at Q25 and MiXCR, keeping in-frame beta chains. Rows are unified per CDR3 protein, each entry keeping the most common DNA and genes. These V and J calls originate from TCRdb's pipeline instead of the authors' own analysis. The sample table lists over 1,500,000 distinct CDR3 sequences, 30% to 40% of them with a count of one. The ten largest clonotypes hold around 23% of the sample.

Donors were under 40 systemically healthy Caucasian individuals from Russia aged about 6 to 100 years. Each donor gave about 9.2 milliliters of peripheral blood, drawn into EDTA-treated Vacutainer tubes. Ficoll-Paque density-gradient centrifugation was used to isolate PBMCs, with at least 6 million obtained per sample. Trizol reagent was used to extract total RNA from PBMCs, with at least 5.5 micrograms per sample. Naive CD45RAhigh/CD27high T cell percentages were measured by flow cytometry on a PBMC aliquot from every donor. The TCR was taken from a human donor in good health. The chain couples TRBV24-1 to TRBJ2-3; the D match is possibly TRBD1 or TRBD2, with 6 bases aligned in each. Sequencing was done on a sample of blood. The CDR3 protein is CATSDSHGGAGGTDTQYF. The DNA is TGTGCCACCAGTGATTCCCACGGCGGGGCAGGGGGCACAGATACGCAGTATTTT.